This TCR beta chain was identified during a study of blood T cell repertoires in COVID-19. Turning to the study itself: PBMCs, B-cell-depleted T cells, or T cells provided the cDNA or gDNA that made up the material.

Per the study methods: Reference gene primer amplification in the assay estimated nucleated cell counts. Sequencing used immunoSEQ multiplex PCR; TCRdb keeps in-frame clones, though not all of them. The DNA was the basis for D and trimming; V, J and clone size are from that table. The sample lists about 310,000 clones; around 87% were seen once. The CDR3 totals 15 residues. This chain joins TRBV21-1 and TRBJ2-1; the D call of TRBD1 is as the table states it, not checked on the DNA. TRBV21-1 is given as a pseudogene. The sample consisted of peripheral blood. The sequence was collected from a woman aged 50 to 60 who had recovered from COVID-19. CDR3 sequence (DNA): TGTGCCAGCCGCCTGGGCCAGGGGGCTTCCAATGAGCAGTTCTTC. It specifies CASRLGQGASNEQFF.